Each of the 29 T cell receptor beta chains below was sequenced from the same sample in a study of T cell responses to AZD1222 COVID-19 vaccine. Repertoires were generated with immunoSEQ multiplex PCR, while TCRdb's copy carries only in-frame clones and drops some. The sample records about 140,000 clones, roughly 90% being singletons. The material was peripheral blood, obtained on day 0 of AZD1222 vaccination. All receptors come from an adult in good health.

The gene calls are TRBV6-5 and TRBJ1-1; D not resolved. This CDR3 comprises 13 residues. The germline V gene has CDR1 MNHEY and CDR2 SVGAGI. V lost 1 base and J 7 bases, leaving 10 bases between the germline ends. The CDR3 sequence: CASSYFRGGEAFF. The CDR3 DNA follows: TGTGCCAGCAGTTACTTCCGCGGTGGTGAAGCTTTCTTT.

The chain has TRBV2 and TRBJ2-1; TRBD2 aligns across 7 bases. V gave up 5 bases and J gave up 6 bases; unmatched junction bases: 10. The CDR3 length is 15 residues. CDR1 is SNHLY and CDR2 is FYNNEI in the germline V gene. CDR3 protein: CASSLEVAGANEQFF. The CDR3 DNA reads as TGTGCCAGCAGTCTGGAGGTAGCGGGCGCCAATGAGCAGTTCTTC.

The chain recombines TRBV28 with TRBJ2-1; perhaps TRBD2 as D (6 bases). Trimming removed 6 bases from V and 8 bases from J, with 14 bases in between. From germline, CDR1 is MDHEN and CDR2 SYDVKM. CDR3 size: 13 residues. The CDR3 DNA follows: TGTGCCAGCAGGGGGGACTTTTATGATGAGCAGTTCTTC. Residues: CASRGDFYDEQFF.

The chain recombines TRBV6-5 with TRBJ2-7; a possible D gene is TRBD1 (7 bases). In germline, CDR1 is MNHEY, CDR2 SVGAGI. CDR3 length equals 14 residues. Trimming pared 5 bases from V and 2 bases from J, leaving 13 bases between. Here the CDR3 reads CASSLDRTTYEQYF. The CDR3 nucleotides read TGTGCCAGCAGTCTGGACAGGACTACCTACGAGCAGTACTTC.

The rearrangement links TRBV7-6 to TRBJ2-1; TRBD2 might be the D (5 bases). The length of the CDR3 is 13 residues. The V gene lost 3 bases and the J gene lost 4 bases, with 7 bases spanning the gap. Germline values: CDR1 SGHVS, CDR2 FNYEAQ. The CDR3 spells CASSLRAYNEQFF. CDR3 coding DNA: TGTGCCAGCAGCTTGCGGGCTTACAATGAGCAGTTCTTC.

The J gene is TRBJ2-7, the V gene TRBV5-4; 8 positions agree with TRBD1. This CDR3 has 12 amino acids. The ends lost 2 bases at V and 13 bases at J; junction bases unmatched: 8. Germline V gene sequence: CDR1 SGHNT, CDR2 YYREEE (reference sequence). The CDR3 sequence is CASSFQGARGYF. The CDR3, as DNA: TGTGCCAGCAGCTTCCAGGGGGCCCGAGGATACTTC.

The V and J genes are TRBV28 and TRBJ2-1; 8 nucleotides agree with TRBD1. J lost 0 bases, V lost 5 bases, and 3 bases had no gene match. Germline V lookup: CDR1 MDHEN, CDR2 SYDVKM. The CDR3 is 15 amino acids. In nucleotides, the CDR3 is TGTGCCAGCAGTCCTCAGGGGGCCTCCTACAATGAGCAGTTCTTC. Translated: CASSPQGASYNEQFF.

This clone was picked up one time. Here the CDR3 DNA reads TGCGCCAGCGGAGAAGCAACTAATGAAAAACTGTTTTTT. It translates to CASGEATNEKLFF. The rearrangement joins TRBV5-1 to TRBJ1-4; D is ambiguous. The CDR3 runs to 13 residues. Trimming left V 7 bases short and J 0 bases short, with 7 bases between. Germline values: CDR1 SGHRS, CDR2 YFSETQ.

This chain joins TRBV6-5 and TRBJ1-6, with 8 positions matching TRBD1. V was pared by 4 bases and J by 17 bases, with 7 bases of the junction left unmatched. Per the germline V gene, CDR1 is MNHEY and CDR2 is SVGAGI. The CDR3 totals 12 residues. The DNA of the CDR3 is TGTGCCAGCAGTTCCACCGGGACAGGAGTCCACTTT. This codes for CASSSTGTGVHF.

The CDR3 region is CASRARGLAGGLNTGELFF. CDR3 bases: TGTGCCAGCAGGGCCCGCGGCTTAGCGGGAGGGCTAAACACCGGGGAGCTGTTTTTT. The chain carries TRBV27 and TRBJ2-2; the match to TRBD2 covers 11 bases. This CDR3 is 19 amino acids long. With V trimmed by 6 bases and J by 2 bases, 14 bases remained unmatched. CDR1 and CDR2 (germline): MNHEY, SMNVEV (reference sequence).

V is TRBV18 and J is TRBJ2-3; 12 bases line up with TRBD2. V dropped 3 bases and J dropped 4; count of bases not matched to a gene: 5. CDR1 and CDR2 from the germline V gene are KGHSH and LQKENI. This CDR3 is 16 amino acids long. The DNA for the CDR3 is TGTGCCAGCTCACCCTCGACTAGCGGGAGTGCAGATACGCAGTATTTT. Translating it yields CASSPSTSGSADTQYF.

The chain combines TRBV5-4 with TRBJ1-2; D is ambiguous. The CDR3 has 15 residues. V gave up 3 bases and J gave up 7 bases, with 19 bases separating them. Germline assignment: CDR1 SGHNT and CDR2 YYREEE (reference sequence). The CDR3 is CASSSGVESSRGYTF. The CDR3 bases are TGTGCCAGCAGCTCTGGAGTGGAATCCTCGCGTGGCTACACCTTC.

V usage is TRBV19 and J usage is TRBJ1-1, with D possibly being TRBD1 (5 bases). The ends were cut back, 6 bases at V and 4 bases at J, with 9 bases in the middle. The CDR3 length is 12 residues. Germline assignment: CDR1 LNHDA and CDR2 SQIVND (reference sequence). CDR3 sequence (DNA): TGTGCCAGTAGCTTCGGGGGCACTGAAGCTTTCTTT. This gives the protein CASSFGGTEAFF.

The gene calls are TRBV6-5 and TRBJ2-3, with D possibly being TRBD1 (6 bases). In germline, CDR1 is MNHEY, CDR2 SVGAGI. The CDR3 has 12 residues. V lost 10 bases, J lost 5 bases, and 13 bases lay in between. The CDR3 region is CATRGSGDTQYF. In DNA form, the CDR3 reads TGTGCCACAAGGGGGTCAGGAGATACGCAGTATTTT.

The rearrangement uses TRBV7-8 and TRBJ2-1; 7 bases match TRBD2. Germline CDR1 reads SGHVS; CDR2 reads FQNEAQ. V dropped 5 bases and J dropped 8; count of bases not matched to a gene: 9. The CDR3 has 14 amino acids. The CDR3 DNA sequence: TGTGCCAGCAGCCCCAGCAGGACTAGTGATGAGCAGTTCTTC. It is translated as CASSPSRTSDEQFF.

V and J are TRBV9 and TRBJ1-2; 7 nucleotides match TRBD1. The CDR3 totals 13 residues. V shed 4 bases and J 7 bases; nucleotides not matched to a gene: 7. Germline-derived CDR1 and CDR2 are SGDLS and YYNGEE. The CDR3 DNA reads TGTGCCAGCAGCCGACTGACAGGGTCTGGCTACACCTTC. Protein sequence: CASSRLTGSGYTF.

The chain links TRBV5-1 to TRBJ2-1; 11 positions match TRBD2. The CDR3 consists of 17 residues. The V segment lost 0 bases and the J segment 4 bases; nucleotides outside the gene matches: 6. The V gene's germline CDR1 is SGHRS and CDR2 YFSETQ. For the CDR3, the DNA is TGCGCCAGCAGCTTGGCCGGGGGGACTAGCGGATACAATGAGCAGTTCTTC. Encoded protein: CASSLAGGTSGYNEQFF.

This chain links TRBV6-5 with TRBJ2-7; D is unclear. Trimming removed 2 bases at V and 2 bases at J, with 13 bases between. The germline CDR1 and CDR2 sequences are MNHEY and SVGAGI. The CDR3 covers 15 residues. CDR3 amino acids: CASSYRALYTYEQYF. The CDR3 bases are TGTGCCAGCAGTTACAGAGCGCTCTACACCTACGAGCAGTACTTC.

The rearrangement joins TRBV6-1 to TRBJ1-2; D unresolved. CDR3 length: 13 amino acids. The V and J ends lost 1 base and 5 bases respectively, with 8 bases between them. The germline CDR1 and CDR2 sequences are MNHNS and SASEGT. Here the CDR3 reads CASSEEEWYGYTF. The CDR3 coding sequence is TGTGCCAGCAGTGAAGAAGAATGGTATGGCTACACCTTC.

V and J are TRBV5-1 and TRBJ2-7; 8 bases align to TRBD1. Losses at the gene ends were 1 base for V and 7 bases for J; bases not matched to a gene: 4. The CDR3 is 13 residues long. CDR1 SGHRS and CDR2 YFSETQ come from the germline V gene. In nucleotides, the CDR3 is TGCGCCAGCAGCTTGAGACAGGGGTTAGAGCAGTACTTC. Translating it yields CASSLRQGLEQYF.

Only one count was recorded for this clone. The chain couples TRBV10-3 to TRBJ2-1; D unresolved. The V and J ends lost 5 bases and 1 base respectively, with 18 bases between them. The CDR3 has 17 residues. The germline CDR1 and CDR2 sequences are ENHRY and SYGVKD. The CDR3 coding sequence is TGTGCCATCAGTAAAATCGGACGGATGCAGTCCTACAATGAGCAGTTCTTC. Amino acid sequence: CAISKIGRMQSYNEQFF.

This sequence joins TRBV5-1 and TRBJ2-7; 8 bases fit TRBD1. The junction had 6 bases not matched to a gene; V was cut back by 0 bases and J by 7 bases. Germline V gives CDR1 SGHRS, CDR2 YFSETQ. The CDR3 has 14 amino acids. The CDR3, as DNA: TGCGCCAGCAGCTTGGCAGGGGGCAATGAAGAGCAGTACTTC. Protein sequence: CASSLAGGNEEQYF.

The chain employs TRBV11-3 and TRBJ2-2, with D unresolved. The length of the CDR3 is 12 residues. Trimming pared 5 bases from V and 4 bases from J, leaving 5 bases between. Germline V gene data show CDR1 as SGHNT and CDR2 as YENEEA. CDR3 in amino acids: CASSLTTGELFF. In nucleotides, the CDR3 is TGTGCCAGCAGCCTTACCACCGGGGAGCTGTTTTTT.

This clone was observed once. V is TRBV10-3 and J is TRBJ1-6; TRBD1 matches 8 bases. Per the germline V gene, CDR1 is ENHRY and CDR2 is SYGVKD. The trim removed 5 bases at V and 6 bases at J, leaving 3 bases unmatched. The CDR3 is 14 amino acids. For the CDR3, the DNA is TGTGCCATCAGTCCGGGACAGGTTAATTCACCCCTCCACTTT. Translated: CAISPGQVNSPLHF.

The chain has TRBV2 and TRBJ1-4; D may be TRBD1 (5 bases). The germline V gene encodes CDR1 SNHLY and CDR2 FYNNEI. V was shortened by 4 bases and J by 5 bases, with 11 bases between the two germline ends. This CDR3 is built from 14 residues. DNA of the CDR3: TGTGCCAGCAGTGTTCTCAGGGACAATGAAAAACTGTTTTTT. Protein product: CASSVLRDNEKLFF.

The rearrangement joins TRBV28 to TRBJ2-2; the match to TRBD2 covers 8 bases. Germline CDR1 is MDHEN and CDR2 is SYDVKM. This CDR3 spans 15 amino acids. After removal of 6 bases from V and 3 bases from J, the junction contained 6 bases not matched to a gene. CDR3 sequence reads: CASSPGTRHTGELFF. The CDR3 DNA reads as TGTGCCAGCAGCCCCGGGACTAGGCACACCGGGGAGCTGTTTTTT.

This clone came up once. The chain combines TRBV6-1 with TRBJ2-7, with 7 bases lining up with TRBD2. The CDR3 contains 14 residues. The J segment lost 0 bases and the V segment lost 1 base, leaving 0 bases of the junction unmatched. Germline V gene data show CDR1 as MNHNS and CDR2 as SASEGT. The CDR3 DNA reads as TGTGCCAGCAGTGAAGGGACTAGCTCCTACGAGCAGTACTTC. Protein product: CASSEGTSSYEQYF.

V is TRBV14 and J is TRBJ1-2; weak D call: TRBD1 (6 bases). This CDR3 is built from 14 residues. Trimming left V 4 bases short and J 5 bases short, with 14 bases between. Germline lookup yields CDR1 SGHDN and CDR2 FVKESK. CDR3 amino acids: CASSLGGRLYGYTF. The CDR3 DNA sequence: TGTGCCAGCAGCCTCGGGGGGCGGTTGTATGGCTACACCTTC.

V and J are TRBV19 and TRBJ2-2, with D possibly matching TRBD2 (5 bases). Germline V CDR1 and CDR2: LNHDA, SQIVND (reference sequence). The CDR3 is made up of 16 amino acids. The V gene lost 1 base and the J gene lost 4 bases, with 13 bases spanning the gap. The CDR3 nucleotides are TGTGCCAGTAGTATAGGTCGGGGAAGGCGCACCGGGGAGCTGTTTTTT. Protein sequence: CASSIGRGRRTGELFF.